The 21 T cell receptor beta chains below were found in one sample sequenced in a study of CD8 T cells in Susac syndrome. Random hexamers were used to reverse transcribe roughly 0.5 to 1 ug of RNA. TCRdb re-analysed the immunoSEQ multiplex PCR reads in MiXCR, keeping a single row per CDR3 protein. The table records 400,000 or so distinct CDR3 sequences, 85% of them present only once. Material for sequencing was CD8+ T cells from PBMCs. Receptors were obtained from a human donor with multiple sclerosis.

The genes are TRBV4-1 and TRBJ2-3; TRBD2 matches at 12 bases. The CDR3 totals 17 residues. Trimming removed 0 bases from V and 5 bases from J; junction bases left unmatched: 6. Per germline, CDR1 MGHRA and CDR2 YSYEKL. CDR3 in amino acids: CASSQEPGLAGEDTQYF. The DNA for the CDR3 is TGCGCCAGCAGCCAAGAACCGGGACTAGCGGGTGAAGATACGCAGTATTTT.

This rearrangement joins TRBV29-1 to TRBJ2-1; no definite D call. Germline CDR1 SQVTM, CDR2 ANQGSEA. Trimming stripped 5 bases from V and 2 bases from J, with 10 bases between. This CDR3 is built from 13 residues. The CDR3 reads CSVLEFPYNEQFF. CDR3 nucleotides: TGCAGCGTTCTCGAGTTCCCCTACAATGAGCAGTTCTTC.

This clonotype was seen more than once but under ten times. This chain joins TRBV5-1 and TRBJ2-7; a possible D gene is TRBD1 (6 bases). The CDR3 totals 14 residues. Trimming took 4 bases from V and 2 from J, leaving 13 bases between them. Looked up from germline, CDR1 is SGHRS and CDR2 is YFSETQ. The CDR3 DNA reads as TGCGCCAGCAGCGAGGACAGCATGACCTACGAGCAGTACTTC. Protein sequence: CASSEDSMTYEQYF.

V is TRBV7-9 and J is TRBJ2-1; 10 nucleotides align to TRBD1. This CDR3 spans 16 amino acids. The germline gives CDR1 SEHNR, CDR2 FQNEAQ (reference sequence). Losses at the gene ends were 4 bases for V and 6 bases for J; bases not matched to a gene: 9. This chain's CDR3 is CASSSGQGVSINEQFF. The CDR3 DNA is TGTGCCAGCAGCTCCGGACAGGGGGTTTCGATCAATGAGCAGTTCTTC.

The chain carries TRBV11-2 and TRBJ2-2, with no clear D. In germline, CDR1 is SGHAT, CDR2 FQNNGV. The CDR3 contains 17 residues. The ends were cut back, 5 bases at V and 0 bases at J, with 16 bases in the middle. The CDR3 DNA follows: TGTGCCAGCAGCCATCAACCCCAGCCGACGAACACCGGGGAGCTGTTTTTT. Translated: CASSHQPQPTNTGELFF. Full variable domain (outside the CDR3, taken from reference TRBV11-2 and TRBJ2-2): EAGVAQSPRYKIIEKRQSVAFWCNPISGHATLYWYQQILGQGPKLLIQFQNNGVVDDSQLPKDRFSAERLKGVDSTLKIQPAKLEDSAVYLCASSHQPQPTNTGELFFGEGSRLTVL.

This clonotype was counted once. The chain uses TRBV10-2 and TRBJ2-2, with 7 bases that match TRBD2. The germline gives CDR1 WSHSY, CDR2 SAAADI. The CDR3 is 13 amino acids. CDR3 sequence: CGGGLRRTGELFF. The CDR3 DNA is TGCGGCGGGGGTCTAAGGAGGACCGGGGAGCTGTTTTTT.

The chain combines TRBV28 with TRBJ2-1, with 9 positions matching TRBD2. Germline values: CDR1 MDHEN, CDR2 SYDVKM. Germline trimming cut 10 bases from V and 8 bases from J; bases unmatched to any gene: 6. The CDR3 sequence is 12 residues long. CDR3 amino acids: CATWRTSDEQFF. CDR3 nucleotides: TGTGCCACCTGGAGGACTAGCGATGAGCAGTTCTTC.

The chain combines TRBV7-9 with TRBJ2-1; either TRBD1 or TRBD2 may fit D (5 bases each). V lost 3 bases and J lost 7, with 10 bases in between. The CDR3 runs to 13 residues. The V gene's germline CDR1 is SEHNR and CDR2 FQNEAQ (reference sequence). CDR3 in DNA: TGTGCCAGCAGCTTGTCCGGGGCAAATGAGCAGTTCTTC. Amino acids: CASSLSGANEQFF.

The chain uses TRBV7-9 and TRBJ2-1; D gene ambiguous. V lost 5 bases, J lost 9 bases, and 14 bases lay in between. The CDR3 consists of 13 residues. Germline CDR1 reads SEHNR; CDR2 reads FQNEAQ (reference sequence). Written as DNA, the CDR3 is TGTGCCAGCAGCCTGGGAACCCCTACTGAGCAGTTCTTC. Encoded protein: CASSLGTPTEQFF.

This clonotype was picked up one time. This CDR3 reads CASRAGNNSPLHF. The CDR3 region has the DNA TGTGCCAGCAGGGCAGGGAACAATTCACCCCTCCACTTT. The chain combines TRBV27 with TRBJ1-6; tentatively, D is TRBD1 (5 bases). Trimming removed 6 bases at V and 7 bases at J, with 10 bases between. The CDR3 contains 13 residues. CDR1 is MNHEY, CDR2 SMNVEV, per germline (reference sequence).

The V gene is TRBV27, the J gene TRBJ2-5, with D tentatively TRBD2 (6 bases). V was clipped by 2 bases and J by 1 base, with 11 bases between them. The CDR3 consists of 15 residues. Per germline, CDR1 MNHEY and CDR2 SMNVEV (reference sequence). CDR3 loop: CASSLLLAPQETQYF. In DNA form, the CDR3 reads TGTGCCAGCAGTTTACTCCTAGCGCCCCAAGAGACCCAGTACTTC.

The J gene is TRBJ2-7, the V gene TRBV6-1, with a possible D match to TRBD1 (6 bases). CDR3 length: 13 amino acids. V was cut by 8 bases and J by 4 bases, with 15 bases left in between. Germline lookup yields CDR1 MNHNS and CDR2 SASEGT. The CDR3 loop is CASGLWQGYEQYF. The CDR3 region has the DNA TGTGCCAGCGGACTCTGGCAGGGGTACGAGCAGTACTTC.

The rearrangement uses TRBV30 and TRBJ1-5, with D unclear. Germline CDR1 is GTSNPN and CDR2 is SVGIG (reference sequence). This CDR3 comprises 13 residues. V lost 0 bases to trimming and J lost 4 bases, with 7 bases between them. CDR3 amino acids: CAWSVPGNQPQHF. The CDR3 nucleotides read TGTGCCTGGAGTGTACCTGGGAATCAGCCCCAGCATTTT.

The chain carries TRBV6-4 and TRBJ2-1; D gene ambiguous. The germline V gene encodes CDR1 MRHNA and CDR2 SNTAGT. The ends were cut back, 4 bases at V and 0 bases at J, with 10 bases in the middle. The CDR3 consists of 15 residues. CDR3 loop: CASSAGLTSYNEQFF. The CDR3 DNA reads TGTGCCAGCAGTGCGGGCCTCACCTCCTACAATGAGCAGTTCTTC.

The genes are TRBV3-1 and TRBJ2-5; TRBD2 matches 12 bases. The V segment lost 1 base and the J segment 9 bases; nucleotides outside the gene matches: 21. There are 20 residues in the CDR3. Germline V gene data show CDR1 as LGHDT and CDR2 as YNNKEL (reference sequence). In DNA, the CDR3 is TGTGCCAGCAGCCAAGGGCCCAAACTAGCGGGGGGCCCAGGCGTTTGGGCCCAGTACTTC. It yields the protein CASSQGPKLAGGPGVWAQYF.

The chain recombines TRBV6-5 with TRBJ1-1; D remains unclear. Trimming left V 0 bases short and J 7 bases short, with 15 bases between. The CDR3 totals 15 residues. The V gene's germline CDR1 is MNHEY and CDR2 SVGAGI. CDR3 residues: CASSYSMKLNNEAFF. In DNA form, the CDR3 reads TGTGCCAGCAGTTACTCGATGAAGCTAAATAATGAAGCTTTCTTT.

Here the CDR3 reads CASTPGGLGTQYF. CDR3 bases: TGTGCCAGCACCCCGGGGGGGCTTGGTACGCAGTATTTT. The J gene is TRBJ2-3, the V gene TRBV27; 8 bases match TRBD2. The germline V gene encodes CDR1 MNHEY and CDR2 SMNVEV (reference sequence). J lost 8 bases, V lost 7 bases, and 8 bases had no gene match. The CDR3 spans 13 residues.

CDR3 bases: TGTGCCAGCAGCACGACGGGACTCCCCCTCGGTGAGCAGTTCTTC. It is translated as CASSTTGLPLGEQFF. The V call is TRBV3-1, the J call TRBJ2-1, with D possibly being TRBD2 (6 bases). CDR1 and CDR2 (germline): LGHDT, YNNKEL (reference sequence). V was pared by 5 bases and J by 9 bases, with 20 bases between. CDR3 size: 15 residues.

This clonotype was detected only once. The rearrangement joins TRBV7-9 to TRBJ2-7; maybe TRBD1 (5 bases). The germline V gene has CDR1 SEHNR and CDR2 FQNEAQ (reference sequence). Trimming cost V 5 bases and J 0 bases, with 14 bases left between them. This CDR3 spans 15 amino acids. CDR3 nucleotide sequence: TGTGCCAGCAGCCCCCGGCAGGGATTCTCCTACGAGCAGTACTTC. This encodes CASSPRQGFSYEQYF.

This chain joins TRBV29-1 and TRBJ2-1, with 10 nucleotides matching TRBD1. Losses at the gene ends were 4 bases for V and 4 bases for J; bases not matched to a gene: 1. Germline CDR1 reads SQVTM; CDR2 reads ANQGSEA. The CDR3 sequence is 13 residues long. CDR3 DNA sequence: TGCAGCGTTGGGGACAGGGGATACAATGAGCAGTTCTTC. This codes for CSVGDRGYNEQFF.

The chain recombines TRBV10-3 with TRBJ2-7, with TRBD1 identical over 7 bases. The length of the CDR3 is 13 residues. From germline, CDR1 is ENHRY and CDR2 SYGVKD. J lost 0 bases, V lost 5 bases, and 1 base had no gene match. The CDR3: CAISWDSSYEQYF. The CDR3 DNA follows: TGTGCCATCAGTTGGGACAGCTCCTACGAGCAGTACTTC.